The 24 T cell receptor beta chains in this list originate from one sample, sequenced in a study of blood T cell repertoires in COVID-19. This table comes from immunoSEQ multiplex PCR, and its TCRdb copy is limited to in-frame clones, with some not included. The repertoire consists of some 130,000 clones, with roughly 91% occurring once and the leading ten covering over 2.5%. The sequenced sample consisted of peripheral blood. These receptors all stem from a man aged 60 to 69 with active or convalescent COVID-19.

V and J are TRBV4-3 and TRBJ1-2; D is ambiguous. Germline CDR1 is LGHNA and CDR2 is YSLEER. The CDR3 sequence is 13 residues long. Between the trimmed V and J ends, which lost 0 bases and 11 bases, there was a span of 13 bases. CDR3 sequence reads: CASSQDLDGSYTF. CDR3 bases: TGCGCCAGCAGCCAAGATCTCGACGGGTCATACACCTTC.

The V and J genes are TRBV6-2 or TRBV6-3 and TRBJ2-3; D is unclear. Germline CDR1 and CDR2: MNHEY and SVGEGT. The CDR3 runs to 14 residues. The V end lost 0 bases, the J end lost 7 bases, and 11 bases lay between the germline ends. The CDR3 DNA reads TGTGCCAGCAGTTACTCGAAACATCTTAATACGCAGTATTTT. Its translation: CASSYSKHLNTQYF.

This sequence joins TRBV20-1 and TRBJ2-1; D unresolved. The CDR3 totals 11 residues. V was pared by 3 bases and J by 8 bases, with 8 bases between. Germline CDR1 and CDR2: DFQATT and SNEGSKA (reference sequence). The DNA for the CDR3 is TGCAGTGCTAGTTTGGCCGATGAGCAGTTCTTC. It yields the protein CSASLADEQFF.

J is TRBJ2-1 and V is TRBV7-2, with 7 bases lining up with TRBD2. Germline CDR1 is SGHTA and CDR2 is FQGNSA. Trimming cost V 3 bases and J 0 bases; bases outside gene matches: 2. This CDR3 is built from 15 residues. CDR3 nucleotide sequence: TGTGCCAGCAGCTTCCTAGCGGACTCCTACAATGAGCAGTTCTTC. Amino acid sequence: CASSFLADSYNEQFF.

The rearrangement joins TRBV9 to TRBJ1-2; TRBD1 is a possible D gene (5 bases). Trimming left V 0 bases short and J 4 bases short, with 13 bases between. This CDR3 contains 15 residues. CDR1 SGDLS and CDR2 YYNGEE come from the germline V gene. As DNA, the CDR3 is TGTGCCAGCAGCGTAGCACAGGACGGGGGCTATGGCTACACCTTC. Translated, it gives CASSVAQDGGYGYTF.

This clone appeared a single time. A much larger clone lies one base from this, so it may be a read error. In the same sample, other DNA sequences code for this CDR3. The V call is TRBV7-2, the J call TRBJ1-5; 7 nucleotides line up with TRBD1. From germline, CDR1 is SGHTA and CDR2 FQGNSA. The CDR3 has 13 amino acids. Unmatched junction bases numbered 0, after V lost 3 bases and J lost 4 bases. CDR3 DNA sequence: TGTGCCAGCAGCTTGGACAGGAATCAGCCCCAGCATTTT. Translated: CASSLDRNQPQHF.

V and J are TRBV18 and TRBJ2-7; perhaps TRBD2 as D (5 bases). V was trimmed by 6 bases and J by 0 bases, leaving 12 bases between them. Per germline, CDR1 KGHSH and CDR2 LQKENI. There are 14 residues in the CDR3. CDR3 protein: CASSSERVSYEQYF. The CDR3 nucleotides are TGTGCCAGCTCTTCCGAGAGGGTCTCCTACGAGCAGTACTTC.

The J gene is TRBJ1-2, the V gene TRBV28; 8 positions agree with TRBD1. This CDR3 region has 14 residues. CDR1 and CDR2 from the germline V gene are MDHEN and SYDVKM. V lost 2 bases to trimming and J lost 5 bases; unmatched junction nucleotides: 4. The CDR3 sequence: CASSLNTGGYGYTF. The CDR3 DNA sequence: TGTGCCAGCAGTTTAAACACAGGGGGATATGGCTACACCTTC.

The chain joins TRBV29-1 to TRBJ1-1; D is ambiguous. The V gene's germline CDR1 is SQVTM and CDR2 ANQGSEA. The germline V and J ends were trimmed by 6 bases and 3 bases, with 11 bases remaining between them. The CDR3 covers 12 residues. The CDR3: CSVGEQYTEAFF. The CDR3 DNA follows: TGCAGCGTCGGGGAGCAATACACTGAAGCTTTCTTT.

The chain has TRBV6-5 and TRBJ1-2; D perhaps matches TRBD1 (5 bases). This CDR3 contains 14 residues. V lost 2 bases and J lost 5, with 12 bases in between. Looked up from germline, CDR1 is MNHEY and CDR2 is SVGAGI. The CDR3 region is CASSYGDSSYGYTF. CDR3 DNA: TGTGCCAGCAGTTACGGTGACAGCTCATATGGCTACACCTTC.

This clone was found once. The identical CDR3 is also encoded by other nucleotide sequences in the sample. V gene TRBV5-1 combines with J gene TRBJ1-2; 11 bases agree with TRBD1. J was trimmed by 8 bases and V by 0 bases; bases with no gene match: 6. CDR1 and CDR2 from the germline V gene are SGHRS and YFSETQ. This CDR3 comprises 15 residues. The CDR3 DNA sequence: TGCGCCAGCAGCTTGGCCGGGACAGGGGGGGAGGGCTACACCTTC. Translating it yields CASSLAGTGGEGYTF.

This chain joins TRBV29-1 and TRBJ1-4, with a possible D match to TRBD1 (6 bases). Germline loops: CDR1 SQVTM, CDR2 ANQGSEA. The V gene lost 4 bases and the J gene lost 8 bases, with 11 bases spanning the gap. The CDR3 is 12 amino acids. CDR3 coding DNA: TGCAGCGTTGGGGGGGGCTCGGAAAAACTGTTTTTT. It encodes CSVGGGSEKLFF.

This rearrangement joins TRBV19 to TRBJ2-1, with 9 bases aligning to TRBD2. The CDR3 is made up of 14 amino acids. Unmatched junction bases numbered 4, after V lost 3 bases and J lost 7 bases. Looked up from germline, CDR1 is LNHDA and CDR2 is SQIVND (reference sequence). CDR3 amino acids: CASSMLSGSNEQFF. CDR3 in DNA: TGTGCCAGTAGTATGCTTAGCGGGAGTAATGAGCAGTTCTTC. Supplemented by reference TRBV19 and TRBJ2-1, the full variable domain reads DGGITQSPKYLFRKEGQNVTLSCEQNLNHDAMYWYRQDPGQGLRLIYYSQIVNDFQKGDIAEGYSVSREKKESFPLTVTSAQKNPTAFYLCASSMLSGSNEQFFGPGTRLTVL.

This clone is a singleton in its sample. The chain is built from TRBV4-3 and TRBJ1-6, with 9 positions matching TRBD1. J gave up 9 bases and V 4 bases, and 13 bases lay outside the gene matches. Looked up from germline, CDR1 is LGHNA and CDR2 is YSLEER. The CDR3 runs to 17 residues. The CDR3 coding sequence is TGCGCCAGCAGCCTATCTGCCGGGACAGGGATGAGTTCACCCCTCCACTTT. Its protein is CASSLSAGTGMSSPLHF.

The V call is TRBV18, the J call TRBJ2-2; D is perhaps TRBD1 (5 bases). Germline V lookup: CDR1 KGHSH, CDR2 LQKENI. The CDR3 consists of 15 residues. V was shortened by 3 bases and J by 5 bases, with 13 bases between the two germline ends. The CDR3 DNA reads TGTGCCAGCTCACCGGACCTGACAGAGACCGGGGAGCTGTTTTTT. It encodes CASSPDLTETGELFF. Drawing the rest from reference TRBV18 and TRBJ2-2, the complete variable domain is NAGVMQNPRHLVRRRGQEARLRCSPMKGHSHVYWYRQLPEEGLKFMVYLQKENIIDESGMPKERFSAEFPKEGPSILRIQQVVRGDSAAYFCASSPDLTETGELFFGEGSRLTVL.

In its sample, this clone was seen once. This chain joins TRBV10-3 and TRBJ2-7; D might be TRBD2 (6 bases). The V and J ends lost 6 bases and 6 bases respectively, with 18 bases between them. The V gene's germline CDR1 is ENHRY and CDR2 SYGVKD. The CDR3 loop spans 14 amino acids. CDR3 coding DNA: TGTGCCATCAGGGGGGTGGGTACGGAGGGCGAGCAGTACTTC. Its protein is CAIRGVGTEGEQYF.

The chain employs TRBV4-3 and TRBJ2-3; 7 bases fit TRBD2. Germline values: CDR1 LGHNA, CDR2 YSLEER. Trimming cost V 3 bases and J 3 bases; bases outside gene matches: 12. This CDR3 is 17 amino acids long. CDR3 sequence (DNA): TGCGCCAGCAGCCAGGCGACTAGCCGTGACGGGACAGATACGCAGTATTTT. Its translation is CASSQATSRDGTDTQYF.

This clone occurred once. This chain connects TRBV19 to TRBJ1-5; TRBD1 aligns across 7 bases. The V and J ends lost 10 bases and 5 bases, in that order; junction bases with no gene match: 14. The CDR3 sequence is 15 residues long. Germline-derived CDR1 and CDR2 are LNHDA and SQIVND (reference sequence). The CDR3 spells CATRDSLSTYQPQHF. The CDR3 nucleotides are TGTGCCACTCGGGACAGCCTCTCGACGTATCAGCCCCAGCATTTT.

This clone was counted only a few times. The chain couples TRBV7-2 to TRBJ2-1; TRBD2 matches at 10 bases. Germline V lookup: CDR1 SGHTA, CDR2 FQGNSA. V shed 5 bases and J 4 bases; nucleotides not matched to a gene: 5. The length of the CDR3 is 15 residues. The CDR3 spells CASSLPSGGYNEQFF. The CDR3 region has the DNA TGTGCCAGCAGCCTGCCTAGCGGGGGATACAATGAGCAGTTCTTC.

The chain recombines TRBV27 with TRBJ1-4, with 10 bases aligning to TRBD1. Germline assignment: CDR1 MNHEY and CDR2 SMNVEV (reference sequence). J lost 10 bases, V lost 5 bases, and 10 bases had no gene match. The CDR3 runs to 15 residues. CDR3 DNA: TGTGCCAGCAGTCCCCGGACAGGGGGTACTGTAAAACTGTTTTTT. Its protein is CASSPRTGGTVKLFF.

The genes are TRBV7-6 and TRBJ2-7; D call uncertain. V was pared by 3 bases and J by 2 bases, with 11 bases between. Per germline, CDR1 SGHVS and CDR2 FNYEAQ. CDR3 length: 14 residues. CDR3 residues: CASSFYSLAYEQYF. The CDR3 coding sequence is TGTGCCAGCAGCTTCTACAGCCTGGCCTACGAGCAGTACTTC.

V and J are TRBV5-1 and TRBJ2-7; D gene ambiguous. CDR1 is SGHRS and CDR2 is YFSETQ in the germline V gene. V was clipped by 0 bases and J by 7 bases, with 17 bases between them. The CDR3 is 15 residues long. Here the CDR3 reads CASSLDGDSSREQYF. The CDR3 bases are TGCGCCAGCAGCTTGGATGGTGACTCCAGTCGGGAGCAGTACTTC.

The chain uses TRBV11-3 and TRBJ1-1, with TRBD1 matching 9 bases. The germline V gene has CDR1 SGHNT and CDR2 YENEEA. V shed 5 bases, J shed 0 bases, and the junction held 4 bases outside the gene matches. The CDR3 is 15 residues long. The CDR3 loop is CASSTGQGMNTEAFF. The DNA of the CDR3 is TGTGCCAGCAGCACCGGACAGGGGATGAACACTGAAGCTTTCTTT.

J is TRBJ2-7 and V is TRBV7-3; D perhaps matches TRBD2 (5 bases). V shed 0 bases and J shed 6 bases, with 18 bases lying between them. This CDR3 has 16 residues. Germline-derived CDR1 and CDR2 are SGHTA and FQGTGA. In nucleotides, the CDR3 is TGTGCCAGCAGCTTAACGGACTTTCACAGAGAAGGCGAGCAGTACTTC. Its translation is CASSLTDFHREGEQYF.